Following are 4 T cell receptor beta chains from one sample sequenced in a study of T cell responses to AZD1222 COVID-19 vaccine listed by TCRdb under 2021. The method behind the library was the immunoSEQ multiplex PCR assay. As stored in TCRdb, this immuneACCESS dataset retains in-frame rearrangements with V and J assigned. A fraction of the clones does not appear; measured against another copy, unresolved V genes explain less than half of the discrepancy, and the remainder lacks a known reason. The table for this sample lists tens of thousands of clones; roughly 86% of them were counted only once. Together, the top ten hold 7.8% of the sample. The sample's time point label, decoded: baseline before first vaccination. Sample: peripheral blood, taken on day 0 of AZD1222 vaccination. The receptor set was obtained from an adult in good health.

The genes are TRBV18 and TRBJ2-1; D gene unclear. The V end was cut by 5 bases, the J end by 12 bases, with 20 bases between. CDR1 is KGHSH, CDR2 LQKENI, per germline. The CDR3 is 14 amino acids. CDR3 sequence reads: CASSTTEPLQGQFF. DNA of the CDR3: TGTGCCAGCTCAACAACGGAGCCTCTACAAGGGCAGTTCTTC.

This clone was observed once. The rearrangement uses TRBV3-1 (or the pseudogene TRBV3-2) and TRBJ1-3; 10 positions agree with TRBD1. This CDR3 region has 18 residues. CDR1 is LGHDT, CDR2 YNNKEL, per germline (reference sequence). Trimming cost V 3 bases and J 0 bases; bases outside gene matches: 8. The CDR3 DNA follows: TGTGCCAGCAGCCACGACAGGGGGCGGCTTCTCTCTGGAAACACCATATATTTT. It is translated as CASSHDRGRLLSGNTIYF.

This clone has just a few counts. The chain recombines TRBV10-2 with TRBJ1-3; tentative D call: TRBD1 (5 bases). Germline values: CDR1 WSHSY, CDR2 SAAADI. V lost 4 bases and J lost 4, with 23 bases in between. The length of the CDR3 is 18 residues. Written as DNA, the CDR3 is TGCGCCAGCAGTGCTAGTTTGCGGGCAATCGGGGCAGGAAACACCATATATTTT. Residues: CASSASLRAIGAGNTIYF.

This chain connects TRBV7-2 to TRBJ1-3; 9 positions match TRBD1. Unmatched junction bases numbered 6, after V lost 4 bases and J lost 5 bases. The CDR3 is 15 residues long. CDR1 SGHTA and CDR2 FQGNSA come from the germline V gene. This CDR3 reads CASSSDRGNRNTIYF. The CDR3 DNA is TGTGCCAGCAGCTCCGACAGGGGGAATAGAAACACCATATATTTT.